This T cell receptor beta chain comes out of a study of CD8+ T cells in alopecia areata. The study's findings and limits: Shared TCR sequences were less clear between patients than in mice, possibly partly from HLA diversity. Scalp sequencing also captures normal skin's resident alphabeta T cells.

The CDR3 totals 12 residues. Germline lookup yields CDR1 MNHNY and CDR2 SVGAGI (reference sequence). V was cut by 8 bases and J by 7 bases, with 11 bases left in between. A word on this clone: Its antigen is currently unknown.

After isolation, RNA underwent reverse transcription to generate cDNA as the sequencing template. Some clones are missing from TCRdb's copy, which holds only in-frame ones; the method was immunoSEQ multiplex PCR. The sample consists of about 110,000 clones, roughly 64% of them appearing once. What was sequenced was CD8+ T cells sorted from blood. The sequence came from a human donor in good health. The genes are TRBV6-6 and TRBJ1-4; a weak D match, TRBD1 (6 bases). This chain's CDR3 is CASEGDPEKLFF. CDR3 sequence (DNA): TGTGCCAGCGAGGGGGATCCTGAAAAACTGTTTTTT.